This TCR beta chain was sequenced for a study of monozygotic twins with cystic fibrosis. Broader study findings: V usage most resembled the co-twin in 13 of 16 pairs.

The assay was immunoSEQ multiplex PCR, and TCRdb's table has in-frame clones only and misses some. This sample carries roughly 30,000 clones, 92% of them seen once, and the ten largest clones take roughly 1%. Germline V gene lookup returns CDR1 SQVTM and CDR2 ANQGSEA. The V gene end was trimmed by 3 bases and the J gene end by 2 bases; junction bases not matched to a gene: 2. The CDR3 loop spans 14 amino acids. Worth noting for this clone: The antigen remains undetermined.

The chain has TRBV29-1 and TRBJ2-1; 9 nucleotides match TRBD1. The sequencing input was blood. The TCR was taken from a girl aged 2 to 10 with cystic fibrosis. The CDR3: CSVEGQGPYNEQFF. The CDR3 nucleotides read TGCAGCGTTGAGGGACAGGGTCCCTACAATGAGCAGTTCTTC.